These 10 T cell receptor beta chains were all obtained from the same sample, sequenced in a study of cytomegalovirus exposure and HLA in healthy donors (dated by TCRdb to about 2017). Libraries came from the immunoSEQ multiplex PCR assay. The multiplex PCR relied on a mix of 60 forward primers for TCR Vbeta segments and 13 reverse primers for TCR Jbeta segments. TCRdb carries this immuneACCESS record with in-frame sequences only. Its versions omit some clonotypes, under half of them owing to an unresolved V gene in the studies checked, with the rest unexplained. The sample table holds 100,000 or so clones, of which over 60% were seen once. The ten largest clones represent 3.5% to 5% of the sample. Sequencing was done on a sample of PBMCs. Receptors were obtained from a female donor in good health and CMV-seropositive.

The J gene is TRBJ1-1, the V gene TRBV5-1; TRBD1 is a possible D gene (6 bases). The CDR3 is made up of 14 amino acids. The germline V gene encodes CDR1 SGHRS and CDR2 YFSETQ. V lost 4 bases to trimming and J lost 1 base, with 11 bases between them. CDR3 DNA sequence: TGCGCCAGCAGCCCGGGACACCAGAACACTGAAGCTTTCTTT. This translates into CASSPGHQNTEAFF.

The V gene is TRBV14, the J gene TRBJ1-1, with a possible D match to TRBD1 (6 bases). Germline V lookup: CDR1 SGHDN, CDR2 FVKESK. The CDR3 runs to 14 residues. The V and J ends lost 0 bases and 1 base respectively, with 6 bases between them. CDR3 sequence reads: CASSQDRGNTEAFF. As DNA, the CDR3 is TGTGCCAGCAGCCAAGACAGGGGGAACACTGAAGCTTTCTTT.

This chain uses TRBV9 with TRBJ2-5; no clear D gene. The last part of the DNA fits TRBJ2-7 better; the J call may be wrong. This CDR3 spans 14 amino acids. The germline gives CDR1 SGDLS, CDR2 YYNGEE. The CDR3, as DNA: TGTGCCAGCAGCGTAGGGAGCATAGCCTCCGAGCAGTACTTC. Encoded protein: CASSVGSIASEQYF.

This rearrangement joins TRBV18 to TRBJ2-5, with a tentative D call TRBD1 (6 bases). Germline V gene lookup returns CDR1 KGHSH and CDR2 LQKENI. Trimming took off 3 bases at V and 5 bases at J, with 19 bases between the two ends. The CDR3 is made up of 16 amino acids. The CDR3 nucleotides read TGTGCCAGCTCACCGGTTCGTACCAGGGGTGGCGAGACCCAGTACTTC. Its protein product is CASSPVRTRGGETQYF.

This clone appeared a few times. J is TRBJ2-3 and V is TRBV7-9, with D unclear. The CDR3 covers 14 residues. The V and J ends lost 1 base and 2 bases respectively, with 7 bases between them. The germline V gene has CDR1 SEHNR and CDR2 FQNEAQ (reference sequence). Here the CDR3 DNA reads TGTGCCAGCAGCTTAGGAGAGTTCACAGATACGCAGTATTTT. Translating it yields CASSLGEFTDTQYF.

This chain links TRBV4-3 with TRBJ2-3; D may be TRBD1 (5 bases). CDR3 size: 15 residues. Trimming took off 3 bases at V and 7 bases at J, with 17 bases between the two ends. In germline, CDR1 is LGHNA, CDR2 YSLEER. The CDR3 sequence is CASSQDGQGYNTQYF. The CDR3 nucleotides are TGCGCCAGCAGCCAGGACGGGCAGGGTTATAATACGCAGTATTTT.

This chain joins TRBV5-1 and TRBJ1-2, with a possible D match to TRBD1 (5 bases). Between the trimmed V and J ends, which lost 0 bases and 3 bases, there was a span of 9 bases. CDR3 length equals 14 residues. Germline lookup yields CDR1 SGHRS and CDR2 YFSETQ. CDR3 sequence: CASSLGARDYGYTF. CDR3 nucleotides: TGCGCCAGCAGCTTGGGTGCCAGGGACTATGGCTACACCTTC.

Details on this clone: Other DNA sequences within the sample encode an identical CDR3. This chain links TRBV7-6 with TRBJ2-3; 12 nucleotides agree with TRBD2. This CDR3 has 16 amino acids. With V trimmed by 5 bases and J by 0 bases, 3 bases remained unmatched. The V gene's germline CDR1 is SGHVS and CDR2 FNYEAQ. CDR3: CASSPLAGGSTDTQYF. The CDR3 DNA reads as TGTGCCAGCAGCCCCCTAGCGGGAGGGAGCACAGATACGCAGTATTTT.

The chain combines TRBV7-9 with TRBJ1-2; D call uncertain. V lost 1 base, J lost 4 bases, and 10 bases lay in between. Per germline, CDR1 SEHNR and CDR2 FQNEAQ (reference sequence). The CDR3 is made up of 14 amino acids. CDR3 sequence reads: CASSLDTGSYGYTF. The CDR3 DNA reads TGTGCCAGCAGCTTAGACACCGGGAGCTATGGCTACACCTTC. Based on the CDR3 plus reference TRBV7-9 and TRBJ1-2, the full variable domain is DTGVSQNPRHKITKRGQNVTFRCDPISEHNRLYWYRQTLGQGPEFLTYFQNEAQLEKSRLLSDRFSAERPKGSFSTLEIQRTEQGDSAMYLCASSLDTGSYGYTFGSGTRLTVV.

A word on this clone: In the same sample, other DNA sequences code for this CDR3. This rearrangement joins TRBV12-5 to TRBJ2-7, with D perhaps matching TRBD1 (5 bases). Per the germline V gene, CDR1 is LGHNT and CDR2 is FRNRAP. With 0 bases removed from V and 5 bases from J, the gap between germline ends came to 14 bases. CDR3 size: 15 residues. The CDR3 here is CASGLVQAGNHEQYF. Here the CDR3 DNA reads TGTGCTAGTGGTTTGGTGCAGGCAGGGAACCACGAGCAGTACTTC.